Listed below are T cell receptor beta chains from one sample, sequenced in a study of blood T cell repertoires in COVID-19. Profiled with immunoSEQ multiplex PCR; TCRdb holds only in-frame clones, not every one. The sample holds 400,000 to 450,000 clones, around 88% seen once. Source material: peripheral blood. The source of these receptors is a woman in her forties or fifties with COVID-19, enrolled during active disease. The CDR3 runs from the conserved cysteine through the conserved F or W. The order of the fields is J gene, clone size, V gene, D gene, CDR3 protein, CDR3 DNA. The D gene is left open where the match is weak. Only part of the rows carry a size: once, few, many, or a class if the clone is expanded.

TRBJ2-2 . TRBV2 . CASSEARTAGELFF TGTGCCAGCAGTGAAGCGCGGACAGCCGGGGAGCTGTTTTTT
TRBJ2-1 . TRBV4-1 . CASSQGTSGQKYNEQFF TGCGCCAGCAGCCAAGGGACCTCCGGACAAAAGTACAATGAGCAGTTCTTC
TRBJ2-1 . TRBV11-3 TRBD2 CASSYLAGAYNEQFF TGTGCCAGCAGCTATCTAGCGGGGGCTTACAATGAGCAGTTCTTC
TRBJ2-3 . TRBV5-1 . CASSSPQGQTDTQYF TGCGCCAGCAGCTCACCCCAGGGGCAAACAGATACGCAGTATTTT
TRBJ2-1 . TRBV5-1 TRBD2 CASSPGTTSSYNEQFF TGCGCCAGCAGCCCCGGGACTACCAGCTCCTACAATGAGCAGTTCTTC
TRBJ2-1 . TRBV9 TRBD2 CASSVSSGGAHEQFF TGTGCCAGCAGCGTCTCTAGCGGGGGGGCCCATGAGCAGTTCTTC
TRBJ2-1 . TRBV4-1 . CASSQVKGGSYNEQFF TGCGCCAGCAGCCAAGTGAAAGGGGGCTCCTACAATGAGCAGTTCTTC
TRBJ2-7 . TRBV5-6 . CATSSSSDEQYF TGTGCCACCTCCAGCAGCAGCGACGAGCAGTACTTC
TRBJ2-5 . TRBV7-6 TRBD2 CASSYGLAGGETQYF TGTGCCAGCAGCTACGGACTAGCGGGGGGGGAGACCCAGTACTTC
TRBJ1-6 . TRBV27 TRBD1 CASGVWDRTNSPLHF TGTGCCAGCGGTGTATGGGACAGGACTAATTCACCCCTCCACTTT
TRBJ1-3 . TRBV6-5 . CASSSGGGTGNTIYF TGTGCCAGCAGTTCCGGGGGTGGTACTGGAAACACCATATATTTT
TRBJ1-1 . TRBV10-3 TRBD1 CAISEVGQGGSEAFF TGTGCCATCAGTGAGGTTGGACAGGGGGGTTCTGAAGCTTTCTTT
TRBJ2-7 few TRBV7-9 . CASSERGLYEQYF TGTGCCAGCAGTGAAAGAGGCCTCTACGAGCAGTACTTC
TRBJ2-3 . TRBV15 TRBD1 CATSRERGPDTQYF TGTGCCACCAGCAGAGAGAGGGGGCCAGATACGCAGTATTTT
TRBJ1-1 . TRBV9 . CASSVGALTEAFF TGTGCCAGCAGCGTAGGGGCGTTGACTGAAGCTTTCTTT
TRBJ2-3 . TRBV10-3 TRBD1 CAIQRDRGGTDTQYF TGTGCCATCCAAAGAGACAGGGGGGGAACAGATACGCAGTATTTT
TRBJ1-3 . TRBV6-5 . CASSRGDSGNTIYF TGTGCCAGCAGTCGGGGGGACTCTGGAAACACCATATATTTT
TRBJ2-3 . TRBV29-1 TRBD1 CSVQKGTGFNTQYF TGCAGCGTCCAAAAGGGGACAGGGTTTAATACGCAGTATTTT
TRBJ1-3 . TRBV6-5 . CASRTVSGNTIYF TGTGCCAGCCGGACTGTCTCTGGAAACACCATATATTTT
TRBJ2-7 . TRBV5-6 . CASSLDGTPYEQYF TGTGCCAGCAGCTTGGATGGGACACCCTACGAGCAGTACTTC
TRBJ1-3 . TRBV9 TRBD1 CASSVGKRGGAFGNTIYF TGTGCCAGCAGCGTAGGGAAACGAGGGGGCGCCTTTGGAAACACCATATATTTT
TRBJ2-7 . TRBV19 TRBD2 CASSPTSGDYEQYF TGTGCCAGTAGTCCAACTAGCGGGGACTACGAGCAGTACTTC
TRBJ1-5 once TRBV27 TRBD1 CASSLLTGVQPQHF TGTGCCAGCAGTTTATTGACAGGGGTTCAGCCCCAGCATTTT
TRBJ2-7 . TRBV27 . CASSLLTGIYEQYF TGTGCCAGCAGCCTCTTGACAGGCATCTACGAGCAGTACTTC
TRBJ1-1 . TRBV2 . CASMRDIEAFF TGTGCCAGTATGCGGGATATTGAAGCTTTCTTT
TRBJ1-3 . TRBV14 . CASSPYGGVVGNTIYF TGTGCCAGCAGCCCCTATGGAGGGGTGGTTGGAAACACCATATATTTT
TRBJ2-7 . TRBV19 TRBD1 CASSVGQSSYEQYF TGTGCCAGTAGTGTGGGACAGAGCTCCTACGAGCAGTACTTC
TRBJ2-7 . TRBV9 TRBD1 CASSVAQTPGQGGIQQYF TGTGCCAGCAGCGTAGCTCAAACTCCGGGACAGGGGGGCATCCAGCAGTACTTC
TRBJ2-1 . TRBV19 TRBD2 CASSMGGYNEQFF TGTGCCAGTAGTATGGGGGGGTACAATGAGCAGTTCTTC
TRBJ2-3 . TRBV10-2 TRBD2 CASRRTSGDTDTQYF TGCGCCAGCAGGAGAACTAGCGGGGACACAGATACGCAGTATTTT
TRBJ1-2 . TRBV2 . CASSGPGAIYGYTF TGTGCCAGCAGTGGTCCAGGGGCCATCTATGGCTACACCTTC
TRBJ2-7 . TRBV2 TRBD1 CASRGRTGEYEQYF TGTGCCAGCAGAGGCCGGACAGGGGAGTACGAGCAGTACTTC
TRBJ2-6 . TRBV6-4 TRBD1 CASSDPTGSGGSGANVLTF TGTGCCAGCAGTGACCCGACAGGGTCGGGCGGCTCTGGGGCCAACGTCCTGACTTTC
TRBJ1-3 once TRBV3-1/TRBV3-2 TRBD1 CASSQGTGPYSGNTIYF TGTGCCAGCAGCCAGGGGACAGGGCCGTACTCTGGAAACACCATATATTTT
TRBJ2-7 . TRBV9 . CASSSASEQYF TGTGCCAGCAGTTCTGCGAGCGAGCAGTACTTC